The 7 T cell receptor beta chains presented below share a single source sample, sequenced in a study of CXCR3-negative and CXCR3-positive naive CD8 T cells. Findings of the study overall: Higher TRB CDR3 hydrophobicity marked CXCR3-positive naive cells relative to CXCR3-negative naive cells.

UMI-tagged TRB cDNA libraries were built via 5' RACE. TCRdb re-called the 5' RACE reads and gives one entry per CDR3 protein, without DNA. The sample includes roughly 130,000 distinct CDR3 sequences. Which antigens these TCRs recognize remains unknown. Sequencing input: naive CXCR3+ CD8+ T cells from blood. As for subset: CD45RO-CCR7+CD27+CD95- naive CD8+ T cells expressing CXCR3 (TNR3+). The receptors originated from a human donor in good health. Some clones in this sample may be carry-over from other donors' samples.

The chain is built from TRBV12-3 or TRBV12-4 and TRBJ2-1; TCRdb names TRBD1, which stays unverified in the absence of DNA. The length of the CDR3 is 15 residues. CDR3 sequence reads: CASSFGTVYYNEQFF.

The V call is TRBV4-3, the J call TRBJ1-1; TCRdb gives TRBD1 as the D gene, but with no DNA this cannot be confirmed. This CDR3 is 19 amino acids long. The V gene's germline CDR1 is LGHNA and CDR2 YSLEER. The CDR3 sequence: CASSQDRDRGLGMNTEAFF.

The V and J genes are TRBV7-9 and TRBJ2-3; TCRdb selects TRBD2, and the lack of DNA leaves this call unchecked. Looked up from germline, CDR1 is SEHNR and CDR2 is FQNEAQ (reference sequence). The CDR3 runs 15 residues. The CDR3 loop reads CASSLQLVSTDTQYF.

V usage is TRBV5-1 and J usage is TRBJ2-7; the TRBD1 assignment by TCRdb is unverifiable without DNA. The CDR3 sequence is 15 residues long. Germline assignment: CDR1 SGHRS and CDR2 YFSETQ. CDR3 amino acids: CASSLGDSSPYEQYF.

The chain combines TRBV7-2 with TRBJ2-7; the TCRdb call, TRBD2, lacks DNA for checking. CDR3 length: 16 amino acids. Germline values: CDR1 SGHTA, CDR2 FQGNSA. The CDR3 spells CASSQGLAGAVYEQYF.

V and J are TRBV5-1 and TRBJ1-2. Germline CDR1 and CDR2: SGHRS and YFSETQ. The CDR3 is 15 residues long. The CDR3 region is CASSPLEWRSYGYTF.

The chain joins TRBV4-3 to TRBJ1-1. Per germline, CDR1 LGHNA and CDR2 YSLEER. The CDR3 totals 15 residues. CDR3 residues: CASSRIAEMGTEAFF.